The rows below give T cell receptor beta chains drawn from one sample of a study of T cell responses to AZD1222 COVID-19 vaccine. Clones were sequenced by immunoSEQ multiplex PCR, and TCRdb holds only the in-frame ones, with some missing. The sample yields approximately 90,000 clones, about nine tenths seen once. Source: peripheral blood, taken 28 days after the second AZD1222 dose. All receptors derive from an adult who received the AZD1222 COVID-19 vaccine. CDR3s include the opening cysteine and the closing phenylalanine or tryptophan. D genes are given only for firm matches. Some rows mark clone size as missing; the rest say once, few, many or name a class of expanded clone.

J gene: TRBJ2-2; CDR3 length: 12; D gene: TRBD1; clone size: .; V gene: TRBV30; CDR3 DNA: TGTGCCTCCCAGGGGGCCCCCGGGGAGCTGTTTTTT; CDR3 protein: CASQGAPGELFF
J gene: TRBJ1-2; CDR3 length: 15; D gene: TRBD1; clone size: .; V gene: TRBV6-4; CDR3 DNA: TGTGCCAGCAAGCGGAAGGACGACAGGGGTTATGGCTACACCTTC; CDR3 protein: CASKRKDDRGYGYTF
J gene: TRBJ1-4; CDR3 length: 18; D gene: .; clone size: .; V gene: TRBV21-1; CDR3 DNA: TGTGCCAGCAGCAAAGGAAGCATTTGGGCGGGGTGCAACGAAAAACTGTTTTTT; CDR3 protein: CASSKGSIWAGCNEKLFF
J gene: TRBJ1-6; CDR3 length: 17; D gene: .; clone size: once; V gene: TRBV28; CDR3 DNA: TGTGCCAGCAGTTTATATCAGGGGCTGGATGGGAATTCACCCCTCCACTTT; CDR3 protein: CASSLYQGLDGNSPLHF
J gene: TRBJ2-2; CDR3 length: 12; D gene: .; clone size: once; V gene: TRBV25-1; CDR3 DNA: TGTGCCAGCACTACAGGGTCCGGGGAGCTGTTTTTT; CDR3 protein: CASTTGSGELFF
J gene: TRBJ2-1; CDR3 length: 17; D gene: TRBD2; clone size: .; V gene: TRBV7-3; CDR3 DNA: TGTGCCAGCAGCACCGGGACTAGCGGGGGGCTATGGGATGAGCAGTTCTTC; CDR3 protein: CASSTGTSGGLWDEQFF
J gene: TRBJ1-2; CDR3 length: 14; D gene: .; clone size: .; V gene: TRBV27; CDR3 DNA: TGTGCCAGCAGTTTCACCCAGACAGGCCATGGCTACACCTTC; CDR3 protein: CASSFTQTGHGYTF
J gene: TRBJ1-1; CDR3 length: 13; D gene: .; clone size: .; V gene: TRBV5-4; CDR3 DNA: TGTGCCAGCAGGGCGCAGGGGAACACTGAAGCTTTCTTT; CDR3 protein: CASRAQGNTEAFF
J gene: TRBJ2-3; CDR3 length: 13; D gene: .; clone size: .; V gene: TRBV25-1; CDR3 DNA: TGTGCCAGCAGTGTCTGGGGCACAGATACGCAGTATTTT; CDR3 protein: CASSVWGTDTQYF
J gene: TRBJ1-2; CDR3 length: 13; D gene: .; clone size: .; V gene: TRBV30; CDR3 DNA: TGTGCCTGGAGTGTGATCGGCTTGGGAGGCTACACCTTC; CDR3 protein: CAWSVIGLGGYTF
J gene: TRBJ1-4; CDR3 length: 14; D gene: .; clone size: .; V gene: TRBV7-9; CDR3 DNA: TGTGCCAGCAACTCCGGGGTAGTAGGAGAAAAACTGTTTTTT; CDR3 protein: CASNSGVVGEKLFF
J gene: TRBJ2-1; CDR3 length: 17; D gene: TRBD2; clone size: .; V gene: TRBV4-1; CDR3 DNA: TGCGCCAGCAGCTCCTGGACTAGCGGGGGGTCCTCCAATGAGCAGTTCTTC; CDR3 protein: CASSSWTSGGSSNEQFF
J gene: TRBJ2-7; CDR3 length: 17; D gene: .; clone size: few; V gene: TRBV27; CDR3 DNA: TGTGCCAGCAGTTTACAGGGACGGACACCGCTCCCATACGAGCAGTACTTC; CDR3 protein: CASSLQGRTPLPYEQYF
J gene: TRBJ2-7; CDR3 length: 12; D gene: .; clone size: .; V gene: TRBV7-2; CDR3 DNA: TGTGCCAGCAGCTTAGTAGTTTTTGAGCAGTACTTC; CDR3 protein: CASSLVVFEQYF
J gene: TRBJ2-3; CDR3 length: 13; D gene: .; clone size: .; V gene: TRBV2; CDR3 DNA: TGTGCCAGCAGCAACCTGGGCACAGATACGCAGTATTTT; CDR3 protein: CASSNLGTDTQYF
J gene: TRBJ2-2; CDR3 length: 14; D gene: .; clone size: .; V gene: TRBV6-5; CDR3 DNA: TGTGCCAGCAGATCCGACTCGTACCGGGGGGAGCTGTTTTTT; CDR3 protein: CASRSDSYRGELFF
J gene: TRBJ1-5; CDR3 length: 14; D gene: .; clone size: .; V gene: TRBV5-8; CDR3 DNA: TGTGCCAGCAGCTCCTTTGGGTTTAATCAGCCCCAGCATTTT; CDR3 protein: CASSSFGFNQPQHF
J gene: TRBJ1-2; CDR3 length: 16; D gene: .; clone size: .; V gene: TRBV11-2; CDR3 DNA: TGTGCCAGCAGCTTAGACACAGGGTTCGGGGCTCGTGGCTACACCTTC; CDR3 protein: CASSLDTGFGARGYTF
J gene: TRBJ1-4; CDR3 length: 13; D gene: TRBD1; clone size: .; V gene: TRBV19; CDR3 DNA: TGTGCCAGCCGTGACAGGGTCCTTGAAAAACTGTTTTTT; CDR3 protein: CASRDRVLEKLFF
J gene: TRBJ2-1; CDR3 length: 15; D gene: TRBD2; clone size: .; V gene: TRBV7-3; CDR3 DNA: TGTGCCAGCAGCTTTGTCGCGGGGGATTACAATGAGCAGTTCTTC; CDR3 protein: CASSFVAGDYNEQFF
J gene: TRBJ1-6; CDR3 length: 14; D gene: .; clone size: .; V gene: TRBV5-8; CDR3 DNA: TGTGCCAGCAGCTTGGTTTCCGGGTTGACACCCCTCCACTTT; CDR3 protein: CASSLVSGLTPLHF
J gene: TRBJ2-1; CDR3 length: 11; D gene: .; clone size: .; V gene: TRBV19; CDR3 DNA: TGTGCCAGTAATGAGGGGAATGAGCAGTTCTTC; CDR3 protein: CASNEGNEQFF
J gene: TRBJ2-7; CDR3 length: 15; D gene: .; clone size: .; V gene: TRBV6-2/TRBV6-3; CDR3 DNA: TGTGCCAGCAGTTACTCCAGGGGATCCTCCTACGAGCAGTACTTC; CDR3 protein: CASSYSRGSSYEQYF
J gene: TRBJ2-2; CDR3 length: 17; D gene: .; clone size: .; V gene: TRBV30; CDR3 DNA: TGTGCCTGGAGTGACTGGGTCGCTTGGTTGTCCGCCGGGGAGCTGTTTTTT; CDR3 protein: CAWSDWVAWLSAGELFF
J gene: TRBJ2-1; CDR3 length: 15; D gene: .; clone size: .; V gene: TRBV5-1; CDR3 DNA: TGCGCCAGCAGGAGCCCGGGACGGGACTACAATGAGCAGTTCTTC; CDR3 protein: CASRSPGRDYNEQFF
J gene: TRBJ1-3; CDR3 length: 17; D gene: .; clone size: .; V gene: TRBV5-5; CDR3 DNA: TGTGCCAGCAGCTTGGGCGCTACAGGGCCCTCTGGAAACACCATATATTTT; CDR3 protein: CASSLGATGPSGNTIYF
J gene: TRBJ1-2; CDR3 length: 17; D gene: TRBD1; clone size: .; V gene: TRBV10-2; CDR3 DNA: TGCGCCAGCAGCGATAGACAGGGGGCGCCGAATAACTATGGCTACACCTTC; CDR3 protein: CASSDRQGAPNNYGYTF
J gene: TRBJ2-2; CDR3 length: 12; D gene: .; clone size: .; V gene: TRBV7-9; CDR3 DNA: TGTGCCAGCAACCCTGCGACCGGGGAGCTGTTTTTT; CDR3 protein: CASNPATGELFF
J gene: TRBJ1-3; CDR3 length: 13; D gene: TRBD1; clone size: .; V gene: TRBV28; CDR3 DNA: TGTGCCAGCAGAAGGACAGGGGGCCTCACCATATATTTT; CDR3 protein: CASRRTGGLTIYF
J gene: TRBJ1-1; CDR3 length: 13; D gene: TRBD1; clone size: .; V gene: TRBV15; CDR3 DNA: TGTGCCACCAGTAGGGGGACAGGGGCTCCGGCTTTCTTT; CDR3 protein: CATSRGTGAPAFF
J gene: TRBJ1-2; CDR3 length: 14; D gene: TRBD1; clone size: .; V gene: TRBV7-3; CDR3 DNA: TGTGCCAGCAGCTCGCAGGGGGCCATCTATGGCTACACCTTC; CDR3 protein: CASSSQGAIYGYTF
J gene: TRBJ1-1; CDR3 length: 15; D gene: .; clone size: .; V gene: TRBV11-2; CDR3 DNA: TGTGCCAGCAGCCCACCTCATGGTCCGGACGGGGAAGCTTTCTTT; CDR3 protein: CASSPPHGPDGEAFF
J gene: TRBJ1-1; CDR3 length: 14; D gene: .; clone size: once; V gene: TRBV11-3; CDR3 DNA: TGTGCCAGCAGCTTAGGAGGGATTAACACTGAAGCTTTCTTT; CDR3 protein: CASSLGGINTEAFF